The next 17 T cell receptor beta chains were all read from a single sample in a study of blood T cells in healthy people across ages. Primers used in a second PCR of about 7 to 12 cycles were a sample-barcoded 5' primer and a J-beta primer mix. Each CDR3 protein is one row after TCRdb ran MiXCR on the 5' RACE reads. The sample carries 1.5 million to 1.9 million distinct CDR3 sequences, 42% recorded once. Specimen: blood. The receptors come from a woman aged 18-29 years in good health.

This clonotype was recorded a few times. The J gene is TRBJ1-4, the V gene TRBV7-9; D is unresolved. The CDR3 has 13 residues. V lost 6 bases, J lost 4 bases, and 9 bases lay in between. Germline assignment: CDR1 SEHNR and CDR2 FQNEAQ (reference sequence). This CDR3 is CASRQRDNEKLFF. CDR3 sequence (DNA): TGTGCCAGCAGACAAAGGGATAATGAAAAACTGTTTTTT.

The CDR3 nucleotides are TGTGCCAGCAGTTTAGTGTGGCAGGGGGCGGTTAGGAGCCCTTATAATTCACCCCTCCACTTT. This sequence encodes CASSLVWQGAVRSPYNSPLHF. The V and J genes are TRBV12-3 or TRBV12-4 and TRBJ1-6, with 8 bases matching TRBD1. The junction had 18 bases not matched to a gene; V was cut back by 1 base and J by 4 bases. The CDR3 contains 21 residues.

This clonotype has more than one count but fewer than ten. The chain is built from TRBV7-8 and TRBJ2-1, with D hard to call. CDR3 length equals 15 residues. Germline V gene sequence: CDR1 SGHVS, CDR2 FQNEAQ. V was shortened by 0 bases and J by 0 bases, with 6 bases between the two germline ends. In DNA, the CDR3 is TGTGCCAGCAGCTTAGCATTCACCTCCTACAATGAGCAGTTCTTC. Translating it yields CASSLAFTSYNEQFF.

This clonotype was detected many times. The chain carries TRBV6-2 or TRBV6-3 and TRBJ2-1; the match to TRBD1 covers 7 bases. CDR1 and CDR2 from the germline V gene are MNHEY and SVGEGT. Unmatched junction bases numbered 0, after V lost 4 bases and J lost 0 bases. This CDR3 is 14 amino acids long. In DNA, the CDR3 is TGTGCCAGCAGTTGGGACAGCTCCTACAATGAGCAGTTCTTC. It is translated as CASSWDSSYNEQFF.

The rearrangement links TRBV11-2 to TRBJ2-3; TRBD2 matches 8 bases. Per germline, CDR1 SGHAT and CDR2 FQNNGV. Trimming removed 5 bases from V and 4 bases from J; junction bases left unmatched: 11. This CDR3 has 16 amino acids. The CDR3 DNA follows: TGTGCCAGCAGCCCCCGATTCGGGGGGGTCGCAGATACGCAGTATTTT. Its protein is CASSPRFGGVADTQYF.

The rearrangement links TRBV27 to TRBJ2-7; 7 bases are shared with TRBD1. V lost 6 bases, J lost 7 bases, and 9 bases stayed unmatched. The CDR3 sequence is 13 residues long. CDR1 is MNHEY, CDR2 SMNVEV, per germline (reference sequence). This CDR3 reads CASRTTGLNEQYF. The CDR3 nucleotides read TGTGCCAGCAGAACGACAGGGCTCAATGAGCAGTACTTC.

The CDR3 DNA follows: TGTGCCAGCAGCCGCGTTAGAGGTGACTATGGCTACACCTTC. Protein sequence: CASSRVRGDYGYTF. The chain combines TRBV3-1 with TRBJ1-2; D ambiguous. Germline CDR1 is LGHDT and CDR2 is YNNKEL (reference sequence). CDR3 length equals 14 residues. V shed 4 bases and J shed 3 bases, with 12 bases lying between them.

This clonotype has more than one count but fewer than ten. Written as DNA, the CDR3 is TGTGCCAGCAGGCAGTCCGGGATCGGTGGCTACACCTTC. It codes for CASRQSGIGGYTF. The chain combines TRBV6-5 with TRBJ1-2; D call uncertain. Trimming removed 6 bases from V and 7 bases from J, with 15 bases in between. The V gene's germline CDR1 is MNHEY and CDR2 SVGAGI. The CDR3 sequence is 13 residues long.

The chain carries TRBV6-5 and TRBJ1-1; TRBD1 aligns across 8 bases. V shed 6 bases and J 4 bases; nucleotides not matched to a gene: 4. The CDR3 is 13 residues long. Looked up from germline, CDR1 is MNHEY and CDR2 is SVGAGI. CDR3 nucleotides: TGTGCCAGCAGCATGACAGGGGCCACTGAAGCTTTCTTT. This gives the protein CASSMTGATEAFF.

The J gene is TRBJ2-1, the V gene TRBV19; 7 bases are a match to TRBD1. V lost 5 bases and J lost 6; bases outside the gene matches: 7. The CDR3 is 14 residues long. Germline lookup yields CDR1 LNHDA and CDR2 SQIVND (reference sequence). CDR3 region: CASSQQGPLNEQFF. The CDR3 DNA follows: TGTGCCAGTAGTCAACAGGGGCCTCTCAATGAGCAGTTCTTC.

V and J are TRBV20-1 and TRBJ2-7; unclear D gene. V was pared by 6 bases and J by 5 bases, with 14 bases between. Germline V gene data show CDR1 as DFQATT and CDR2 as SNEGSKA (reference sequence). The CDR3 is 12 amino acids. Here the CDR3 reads CSATDGSHEQYF. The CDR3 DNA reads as TGCAGTGCCACGGACGGTTCCCACGAGCAGTACTTC.

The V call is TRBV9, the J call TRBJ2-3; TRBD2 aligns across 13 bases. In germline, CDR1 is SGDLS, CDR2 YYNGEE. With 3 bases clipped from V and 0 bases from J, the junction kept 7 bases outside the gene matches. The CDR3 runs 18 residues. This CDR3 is CASSGTSGGASSTDTQYF. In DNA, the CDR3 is TGTGCCAGCAGCGGCACTAGCGGGGGGGCATCGAGCACAGATACGCAGTATTTT. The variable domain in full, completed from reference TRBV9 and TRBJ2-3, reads DSGVTQTPKHLITATGQRVTLRCSPRSGDLSVYWYQQSLDQGLQFLIQYYNGEERAKGNILERFSAQQFPDLHSELNLSSLELGDSALYFCASSGTSGGASSTDTQYFGPGTRLTVL.

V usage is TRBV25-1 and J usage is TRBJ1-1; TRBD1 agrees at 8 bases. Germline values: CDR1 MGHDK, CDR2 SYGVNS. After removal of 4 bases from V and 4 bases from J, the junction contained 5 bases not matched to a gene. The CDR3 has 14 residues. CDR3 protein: CASSAPGQGTEAFF. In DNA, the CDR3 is TGTGCCAGCAGTGCTCCCGGACAGGGCACTGAAGCTTTCTTT.

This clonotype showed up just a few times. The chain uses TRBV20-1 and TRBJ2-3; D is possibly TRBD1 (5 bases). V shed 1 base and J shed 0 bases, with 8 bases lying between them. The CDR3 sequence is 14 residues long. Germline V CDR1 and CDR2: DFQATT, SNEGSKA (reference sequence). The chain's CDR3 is CSARGQPSTDTQYF. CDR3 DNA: TGCAGTGCTAGAGGACAGCCTAGCACAGATACGCAGTATTTT.

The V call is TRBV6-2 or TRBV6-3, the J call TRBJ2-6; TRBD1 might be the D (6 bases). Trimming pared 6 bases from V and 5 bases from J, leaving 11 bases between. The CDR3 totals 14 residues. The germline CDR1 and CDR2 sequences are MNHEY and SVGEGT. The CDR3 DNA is TGTGCCAGCAGGGACAGCTTCAGGGCCAACGTCCTGACTTTC. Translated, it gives CASRDSFRANVLTF.

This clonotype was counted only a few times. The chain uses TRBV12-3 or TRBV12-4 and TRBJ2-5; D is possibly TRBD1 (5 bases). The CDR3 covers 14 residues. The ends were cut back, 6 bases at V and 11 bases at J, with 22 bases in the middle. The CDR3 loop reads CASSPSDRFNEQYF. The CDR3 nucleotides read TGTGCCAGCAGCCCATCTGACAGATTCAATGAGCAGTACTTC.

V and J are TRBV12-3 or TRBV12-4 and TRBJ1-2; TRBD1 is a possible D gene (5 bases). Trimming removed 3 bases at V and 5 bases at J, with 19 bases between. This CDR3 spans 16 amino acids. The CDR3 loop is CASSFGLTLSGYGYTF. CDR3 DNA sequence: TGTGCCAGCAGTTTCGGACTAACACTCTCAGGGTATGGCTACACCTTC.